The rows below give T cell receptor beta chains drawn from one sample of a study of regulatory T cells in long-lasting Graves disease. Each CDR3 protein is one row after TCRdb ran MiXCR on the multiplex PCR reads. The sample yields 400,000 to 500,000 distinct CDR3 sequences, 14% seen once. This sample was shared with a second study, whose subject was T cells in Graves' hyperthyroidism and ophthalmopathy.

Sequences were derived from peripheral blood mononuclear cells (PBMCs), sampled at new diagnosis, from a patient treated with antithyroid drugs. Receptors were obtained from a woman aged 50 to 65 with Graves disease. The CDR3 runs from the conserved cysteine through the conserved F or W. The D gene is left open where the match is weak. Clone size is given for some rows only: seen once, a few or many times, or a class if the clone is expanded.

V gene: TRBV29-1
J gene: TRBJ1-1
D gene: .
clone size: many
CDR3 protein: CSVDPDSNTEAFF
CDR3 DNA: TGCAGCGTTGACCCGGACTCAAACACTGAAGCTTTCTTT

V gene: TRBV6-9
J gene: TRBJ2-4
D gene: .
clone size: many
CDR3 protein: CASSYSSQAKNIQYF
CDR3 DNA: TGTGCCAGCAGTTACTCTTCCCAAGCCAAAAACATTCAGTACTTC

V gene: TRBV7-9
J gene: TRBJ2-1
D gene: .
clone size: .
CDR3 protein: CASTGTRESYNEQFF
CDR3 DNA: TGTGCCAGCACCGGAACCAGGGAGTCCTACAATGAGCAGTTCTTC

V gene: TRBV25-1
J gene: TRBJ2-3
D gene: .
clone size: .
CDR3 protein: CASSAISSGSTDTQYF
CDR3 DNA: TGTGCCAGCAGTGCCATCTCAAGCGGGAGCACAGATACGCAGTATTTT

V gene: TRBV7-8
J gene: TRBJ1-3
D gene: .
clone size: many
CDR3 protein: CASSLDQGRSGNTIYF
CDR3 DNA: TGTGCCAGCAGCCTAGACCAGGGGCGCTCTGGAAACACCATATATTTT

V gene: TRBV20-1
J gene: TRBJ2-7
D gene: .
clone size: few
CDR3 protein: CSARDLGAYEQYF
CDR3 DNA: TGCAGTGCTAGAGATCTCGGTGCCTACGAGCAGTACTTC

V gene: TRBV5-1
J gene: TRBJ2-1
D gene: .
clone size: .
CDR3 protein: CASSLFLRGGSYNEQFF
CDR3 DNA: TGCGCCAGCAGCTTGTTTCTCAGGGGGGGCTCCTACAATGAGCAGTTCTTC

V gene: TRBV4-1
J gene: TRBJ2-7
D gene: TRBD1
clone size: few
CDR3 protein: CASSQVTGGTYEQYF
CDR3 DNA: TGCGCCAGCAGCCAGGTGACAGGGGGCACCTACGAGCAGTACTTC

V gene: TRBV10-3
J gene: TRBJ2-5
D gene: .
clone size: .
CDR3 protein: CAISGLGETQYF
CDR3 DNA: TGTGCCATCAGTGGGTTAGGGGAGACCCAGTACTTC

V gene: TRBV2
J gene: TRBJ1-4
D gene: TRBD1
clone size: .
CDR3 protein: CASRETGGGEKLFF
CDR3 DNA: TGTGCCAGCAGGGAAACAGGGGGCGGTGAAAAACTGTTTTTT

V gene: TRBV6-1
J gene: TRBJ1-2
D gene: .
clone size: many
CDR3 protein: CASRYTGSFNYGYTF
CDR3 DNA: TGTGCCAGCAGATATACCGGGAGCTTCAACTATGGCTACACCTTC

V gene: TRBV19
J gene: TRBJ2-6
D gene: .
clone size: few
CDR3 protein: CASTSRPRGANVLTF
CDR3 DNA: TGTGCCAGTACGTCCCGCCCGAGGGGGGCCAACGTCCTGACTTTC

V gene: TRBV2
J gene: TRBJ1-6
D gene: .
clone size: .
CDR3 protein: CASRGVPYNSPLHF
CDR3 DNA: TGTGCCAGCAGGGGGGTACCCTATAATTCACCCCTCCACTTT

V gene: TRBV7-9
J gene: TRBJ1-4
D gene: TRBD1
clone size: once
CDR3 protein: CASSTGTGSLEKLFF
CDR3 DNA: TGTGCCAGCAGCACCGGGACAGGGAGTTTAGAAAAACTGTTTTTT

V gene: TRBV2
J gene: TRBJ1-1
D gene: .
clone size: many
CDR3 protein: CASSEWGADTEAFF
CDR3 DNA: TGTGCCAGCAGTGAGTGGGGAGCGGACACTGAAGCTTTCTTT

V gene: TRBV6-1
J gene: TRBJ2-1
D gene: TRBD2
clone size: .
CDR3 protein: CVSNKAGTSAREQFF
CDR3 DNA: TGTGTCAGCAACAAGGCCGGGACTAGTGCTAGGGAGCAGTTCTTC

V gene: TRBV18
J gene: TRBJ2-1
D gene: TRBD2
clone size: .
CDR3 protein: CASSPRSLAGGGYNEQFF
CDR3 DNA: TGTGCCAGCTCACCACGTTCTCTAGCGGGAGGTGGATACAATGAGCAGTTCTTC

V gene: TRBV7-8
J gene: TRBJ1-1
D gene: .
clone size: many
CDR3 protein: CASTETENTEAFF
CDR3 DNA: TGTGCCAGCACCGAGACTGAGAACACTGAAGCTTTCTTT

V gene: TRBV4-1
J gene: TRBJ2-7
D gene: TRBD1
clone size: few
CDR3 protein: CASSQETGRNYEQYF
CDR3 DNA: TGCGCCAGCAGCCAAGAGACAGGGCGAAACTACGAGCAGTACTTC

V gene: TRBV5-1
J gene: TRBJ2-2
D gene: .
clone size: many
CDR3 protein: CASSPPIANTGELFF
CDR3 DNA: TGCGCCAGCAGCCCCCCTATCGCGAACACCGGGGAGCTGTTTTTT

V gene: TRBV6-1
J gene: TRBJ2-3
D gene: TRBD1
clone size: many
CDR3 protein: CASRGQRADTQYF
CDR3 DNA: TGTGCCAGCAGGGGACAGAGGGCAGATACGCAGTATTTT

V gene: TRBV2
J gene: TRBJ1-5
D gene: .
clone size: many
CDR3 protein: CASRYNQPQHF
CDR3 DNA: TGTGCCAGCAGGTATAATCAGCCCCAGCATTTT

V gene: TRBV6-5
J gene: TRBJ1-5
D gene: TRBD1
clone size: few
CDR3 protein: CASSYSNRDRGLSQPQHF
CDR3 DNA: TGTGCCAGCAGTTACTCAAACCGGGACAGGGGCTTGTCTCAGCCCCAGCATTTT

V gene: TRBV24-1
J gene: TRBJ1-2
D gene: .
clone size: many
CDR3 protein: CATSVGDNYGYTF
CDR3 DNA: TGTGCCACCAGCGTTGGCGATAACTATGGCTACACCTTC

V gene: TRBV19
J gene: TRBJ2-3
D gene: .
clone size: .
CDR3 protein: CASSPGTLTQYF
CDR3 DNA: TGTGCCAGTAGTCCCGGGACCCTTACGCAGTATTTT

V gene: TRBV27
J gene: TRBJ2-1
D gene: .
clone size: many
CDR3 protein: CASSLAQNTNEQFF
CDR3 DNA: TGTGCCAGCAGTTTAGCCCAGAACACCAATGAGCAGTTCTTC

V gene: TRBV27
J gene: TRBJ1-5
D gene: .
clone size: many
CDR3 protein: CASSLSDPGDGSNQPQHF
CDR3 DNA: TGTGCCAGCAGTTTATCGGACCCGGGGGACGGGAGCAATCAGCCCCAGCATTTT

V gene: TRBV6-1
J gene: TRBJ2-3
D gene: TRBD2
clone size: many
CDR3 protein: CASSQIAGGRTDTQYF
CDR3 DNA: TGTGCCAGCAGTCAAATAGCGGGAGGTCGCACAGATACGCAGTATTTT